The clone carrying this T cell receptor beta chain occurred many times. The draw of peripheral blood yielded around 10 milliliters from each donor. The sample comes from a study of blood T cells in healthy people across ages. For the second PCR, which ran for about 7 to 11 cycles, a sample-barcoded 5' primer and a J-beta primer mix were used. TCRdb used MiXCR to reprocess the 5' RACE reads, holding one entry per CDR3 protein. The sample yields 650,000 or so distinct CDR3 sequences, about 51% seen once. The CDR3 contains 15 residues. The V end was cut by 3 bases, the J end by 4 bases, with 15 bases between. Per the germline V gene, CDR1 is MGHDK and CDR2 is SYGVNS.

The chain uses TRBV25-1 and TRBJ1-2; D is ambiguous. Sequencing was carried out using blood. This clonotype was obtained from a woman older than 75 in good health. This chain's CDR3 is CASSDPTSMFYGYTF. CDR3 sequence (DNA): TGTGCCAGCAGTGACCCGACCTCGATGTTCTATGGCTACACCTTC.